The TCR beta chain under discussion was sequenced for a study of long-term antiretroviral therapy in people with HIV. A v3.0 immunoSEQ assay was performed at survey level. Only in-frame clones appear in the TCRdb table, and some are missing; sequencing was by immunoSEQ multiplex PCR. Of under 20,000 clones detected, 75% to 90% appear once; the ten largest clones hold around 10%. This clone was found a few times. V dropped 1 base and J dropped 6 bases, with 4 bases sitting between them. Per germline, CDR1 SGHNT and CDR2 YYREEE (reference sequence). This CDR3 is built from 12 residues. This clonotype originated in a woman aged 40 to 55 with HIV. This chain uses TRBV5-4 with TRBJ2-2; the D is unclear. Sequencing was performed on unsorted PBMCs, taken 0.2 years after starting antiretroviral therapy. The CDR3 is CASSLSPGELFF. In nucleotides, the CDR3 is TGTGCCAGCAGCTTGTCTCCCGGGGAGCTGTTTTTT. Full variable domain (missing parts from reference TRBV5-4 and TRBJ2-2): ETGVTQSPTHLIKTRGQQVTLRCSSQSGHNTVSWYQQALGQGPQFIFQYYREEENGRGNFPPRFSGLQFPNYSSELNVNALELDDSALYLCASSLSPGELFFGEGSRLTVL.